What follows are 8 T cell receptor beta chains derived from one specimen sequenced in a study of identifying expanded T cells in peripheral blood. Sequencing was performed with immunoSEQ multiplex PCR; in TCRdb, only in-frame clones are kept and a portion is missing. The table lists some 93,000 clones, roughly 86% of them singletons. Material: blood. These receptors were taken from a person aged 18 to 69 in good health.

The rearrangement links TRBV28 to TRBJ1-2; TRBD1 agrees at 9 bases. From germline, CDR1 is MDHEN and CDR2 SYDVKM. The trim removed 8 bases at V and 4 bases at J, leaving 5 bases unmatched. This CDR3 has 13 amino acids. The CDR3 here is CASRTGGAYGYTF. CDR3 bases: TGTGCCAGCCGAACAGGGGGCGCCTATGGCTACACCTTC.

The chain carries TRBV30 and TRBJ2-7, with D uncertain. The CDR3 runs 13 residues. Germline loops: CDR1 GTSNPN, CDR2 SVGIG (reference sequence). The germline V and J ends were trimmed by 0 bases and 2 bases, with 8 bases remaining between them. The CDR3 nucleotides are TGTGCCTGGAGTGTAGGGTCCGCCTACGAGCAGTACTTC. Its translation: CAWSVGSAYEQYF.

The chain has TRBV5-4 and TRBJ1-2; 7 nucleotides match TRBD1. Looked up from germline, CDR1 is SGHNT and CDR2 is YYREEE (reference sequence). CDR3 length: 13 residues. The J segment lost 4 bases and the V segment lost 4 bases, leaving 4 bases of the junction unmatched. CDR3 in amino acids: CASSLGTVYGYTF. The CDR3 nucleotides read TGTGCCAGCAGCCTCGGGACAGTCTATGGCTACACCTTC.

This chain joins TRBV19 and TRBJ2-3; D unclear. CDR3 length equals 16 residues. Germline loops: CDR1 LNHDA, CDR2 SQIVND (reference sequence). Trimming removed 0 bases at V and 6 bases at J, with 16 bases between. In nucleotides, the CDR3 is TGTGCCAGTAGTATAGAAGATAGGTTCCCCCCGGATACGCAGTATTTT. It translates to CASSIEDRFPPDTQYF.

The rearrangement joins TRBV23-1 to TRBJ2-7; D is perhaps TRBD2 (5 bases). TRBV23-1 is classed as an ORF, of uncertain function. The CDR3 is made up of 14 amino acids. V lost 4 bases and J lost 7, with 17 bases in between. This CDR3 is CASSRGFFAREQYF. The CDR3 nucleotides read TGCGCCAGCAGTCGCGGGTTCTTCGCGCGGGAGCAGTACTTC.

CDR3 DNA sequence: TGTGCCAGCAGCGGTACAGGGGTGGATGGCTACACCTTC. The encoded protein is CASSGTGVDGYTF. The chain couples TRBV5-4 to TRBJ1-2; 7 bases are a match to TRBD1. CDR1 SGHNT and CDR2 YYREEE come from the germline V gene (reference sequence). The J segment lost 6 bases and the V segment lost 4 bases, leaving 6 bases of the junction unmatched. The CDR3 length is 13 residues.

The chain carries TRBV10-1 and TRBJ2-1; tentative D call: TRBD1 (5 bases). V lost 5 bases to trimming and J lost 2 bases, with 16 bases between them. Germline CDR1 reads WNHNN; CDR2 reads SYGVQD (reference sequence). CDR3 length: 16 residues. CDR3 in amino acids: CASSPTAGIPYNEQFF. The CDR3 nucleotides are TGCGCCAGCAGTCCCACCGCAGGGATACCCTACAATGAGCAGTTCTTC.

This CDR3 is CASSVAGGPYNEQFF. The CDR3 DNA reads as TGTGCCAGCAGCGTCGCGGGGGGGCCCTACAATGAGCAGTTCTTC. The chain employs TRBV9 and TRBJ2-1, with 9 bases identical to TRBD2. Germline-derived CDR1 and CDR2 are SGDLS and YYNGEE. V lost 2 bases, J lost 2 bases, and 2 bases stayed unmatched. The CDR3 contains 15 residues.